This record concerns one T cell receptor beta chain sequence. Its target is unknown. This CDR3 region has 14 residues. J was trimmed by 6 bases and V by 11 bases; bases with no gene match: 14. These data come from a study of identical twins. General observations from the study: Modelling approaches yielded underestimates of out-of-frame TCR alpha sharing between monozygotic twins.

A universal primer site was added by template switching, and unique molecular identifiers were carried by the cDNA. MiXCR, run by TCRdb on the 5' RACE reads, gives a single entry per CDR3 protein. Of around 1.7 million distinct CDR3 sequences in the sample, 25% to 35% are singletons; the top ten hold 0.25% to 0.3%. This chain connects TRBV12-3 or TRBV12-4 to TRBJ2-5, with 8 bases aligning to TRBD2. The source is a newborn girl in good health. Sequenced input: cord blood. The CDR3: CACSSGGRKKTQYF. CDR3 in DNA: TGTGCCTGTTCCAGCGGGGGACGCAAGAAGACCCAGTACTTC.